This is a list of T cell receptor beta chains from one sample in a study of cytotoxic CD8 clonotypes in ibrutinib-treated CLL. TCRdb keeps only in-frame clones here, not all; method: immunoSEQ multiplex PCR. This table holds about 160,000 clones, roughly 80% found once. Sequencing was performed on PBMCs, taken after 12 months of ibrutinib treatment. These receptors all come from a human donor with chronic lymphocytic leukemia. CDR3s leave out the opening cysteine and the closing phenylalanine or tryptophan. The D gene is left open where the match is weak.

TRBJ1-5 | TRBV27 | - | ASSLSSYSNQPQH
TRBJ2-3 | TRBV5-4 | TRBD1 | ASSRRDRGRGTDTQY
TRBJ1-2 | TRBV29-1 | - | SVGVGSGYT
TRBJ1-4 | TRBV28 | - | ASSLTALYEKLF
TRBJ2-1 | TRBV4-3 | - | ASSQERWSSYNEQF
TRBJ2-1 | TRBV7-2 | - | ASRFSGGSRQTNNEQF
TRBJ1-1 | TRBV6-6 | TRBD1 | ASSYAGTGPYEAF
TRBJ1-5 | TRBV28 | - | ASSSGERPQH
TRBJ2-1 | TRBV5-8 | - | ASRSGRGFTNEQF
TRBJ2-2 | TRBV28 | - | ATPQGNTGELF
TRBJ1-6 | TRBV27 | - | ASSLRFSGNLH
TRBJ1-3 | TRBV4-3 | - | ASSQDPLGLVGNTIY
TRBJ2-3 | TRBV5-6 | TRBD2 | ASSLRAGGPDTQY
TRBJ1-1 | TRBV2 | - | ASSEVLRAGLEAF
TRBJ2-1 | TRBV5-5 | TRBD1 | ASSLGQGTYNEQF
TRBJ2-1 | TRBV7-7 | - | ASSLGGTKPINEQF
TRBJ2-7 | TRBV5-4 | - | ASSRPRALSYEQY
TRBJ2-7 | TRBV7-6 | - | ASSSIISYEQY
TRBJ1-1 | TRBV18 | - | ASSPSWEGTEAF
TRBJ2-4 | TRBV6-6 | TRBD1 | ASTETGIGNIQY
TRBJ2-7 | TRBV5-5 | TRBD2 | ASSPGLAGTYEQY
TRBJ2-7 | TRBV5-1 | TRBD1 | ASSLSGQGGSEQY
TRBJ1-4 | TRBV28 | - | ASSARGSTNEKLF
TRBJ2-7 | TRBV11-2 | TRBD1 | ASSLGGGVGFEQY
TRBJ1-2 | TRBV7-9 | TRBD1 | ASSLADRGYGYT
TRBJ2-3 | TRBV10-3 | TRBD2 | AISGGLAGEGDTQY
TRBJ1-3 | TRBV5-4 | - | ASSLTGLSSGNTIY
TRBJ2-1 | TRBV19 | - | ASSRTSSGGNEQF
TRBJ2-3 | TRBV2 | TRBD2 | ASRFGGADTQY
TRBJ1-1 | TRBV2 | TRBD1 | ASSVEGANTEAF
TRBJ2-1 | TRBV4-1 | TRBD1 | ASRVTGVPYNEQF